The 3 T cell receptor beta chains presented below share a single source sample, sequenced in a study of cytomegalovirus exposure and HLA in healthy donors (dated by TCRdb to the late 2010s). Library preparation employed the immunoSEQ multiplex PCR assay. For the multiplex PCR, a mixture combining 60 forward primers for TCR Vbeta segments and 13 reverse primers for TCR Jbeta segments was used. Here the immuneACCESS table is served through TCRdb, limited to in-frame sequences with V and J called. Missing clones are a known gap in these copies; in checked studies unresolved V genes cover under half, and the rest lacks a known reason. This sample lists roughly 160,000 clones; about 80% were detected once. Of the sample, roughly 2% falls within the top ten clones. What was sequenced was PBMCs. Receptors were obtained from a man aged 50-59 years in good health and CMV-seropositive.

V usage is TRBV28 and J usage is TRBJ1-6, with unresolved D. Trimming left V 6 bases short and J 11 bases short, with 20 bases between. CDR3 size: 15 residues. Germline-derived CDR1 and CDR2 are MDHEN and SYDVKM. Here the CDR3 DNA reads TGTGCCAGCAGAAAGCCCCTTGGAGGTCAGGCACCCCTCCACTTT. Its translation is CASRKPLGGQAPLHF. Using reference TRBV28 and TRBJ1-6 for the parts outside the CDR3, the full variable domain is DVKVTQSSRYLVKRTGEKVFLECVQDMDHENMFWYRQDPGLGLRLIYFSYDVKMKEKGDIPEGYSVSREKKERFSLILESASTNQTSMYLCASRKPLGGQAPLHFGNGTRLTVT.

The CDR3: CASSQEEDYSNQPQHF. The DNA for the CDR3 is TGTGCCAGCAGCCAAGAAGAGGATTATAGCAATCAGCCCCAGCATTTT. The chain recombines TRBV4-2 with TRBJ1-5; D remains unclear. CDR1 and CDR2 from the germline V gene are LGHNA and YNFKEQ. The ends were cut back, 0 bases at V and 0 bases at J, with 9 bases in the middle. This CDR3 is built from 16 residues.

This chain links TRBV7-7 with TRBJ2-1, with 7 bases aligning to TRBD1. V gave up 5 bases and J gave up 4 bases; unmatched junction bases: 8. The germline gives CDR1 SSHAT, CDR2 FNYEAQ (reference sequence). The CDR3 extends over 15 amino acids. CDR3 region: CASSPGQYLYNEQFF. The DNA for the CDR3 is TGTGCCAGCAGCCCGGGACAGTACCTATACAATGAGCAGTTCTTC. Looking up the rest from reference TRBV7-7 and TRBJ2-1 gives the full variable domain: GAGVSQSPRYKVTKRGQDVTLRCDPISSHATLYWYQQALGQGPEFLTYFNYEAQPDKSGLPSDRFSAERPEGSISTLTIQRTEQRDSAMYRCASSPGQYLYNEQFFGPGTRLTVL.